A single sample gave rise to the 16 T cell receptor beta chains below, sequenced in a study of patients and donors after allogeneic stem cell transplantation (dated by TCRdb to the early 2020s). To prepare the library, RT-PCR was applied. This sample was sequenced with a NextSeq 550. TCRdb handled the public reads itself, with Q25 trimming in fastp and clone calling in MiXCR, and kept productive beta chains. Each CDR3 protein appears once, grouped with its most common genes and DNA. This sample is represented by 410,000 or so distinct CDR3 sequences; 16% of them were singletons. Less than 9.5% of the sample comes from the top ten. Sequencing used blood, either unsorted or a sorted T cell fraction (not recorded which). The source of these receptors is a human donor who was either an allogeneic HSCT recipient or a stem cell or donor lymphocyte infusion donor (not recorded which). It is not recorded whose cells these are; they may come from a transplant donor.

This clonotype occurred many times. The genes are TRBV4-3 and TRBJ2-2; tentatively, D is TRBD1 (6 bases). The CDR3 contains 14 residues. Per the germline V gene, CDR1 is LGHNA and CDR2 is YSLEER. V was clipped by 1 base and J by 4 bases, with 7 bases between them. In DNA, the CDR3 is TGCGCCAGCAGCCAAGTAGGGGGCACCGGGGAGCTGTTTTTT. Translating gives CASSQVGGTGELFF.

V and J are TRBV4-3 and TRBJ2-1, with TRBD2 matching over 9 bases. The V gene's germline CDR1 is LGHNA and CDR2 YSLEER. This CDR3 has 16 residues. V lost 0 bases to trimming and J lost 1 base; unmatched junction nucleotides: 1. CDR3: CASSQDAGGSYNEQFF. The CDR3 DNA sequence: TGCGCCAGCAGCCAAGATGCGGGGGGGTCCTACAATGAGCAGTTCTTC.

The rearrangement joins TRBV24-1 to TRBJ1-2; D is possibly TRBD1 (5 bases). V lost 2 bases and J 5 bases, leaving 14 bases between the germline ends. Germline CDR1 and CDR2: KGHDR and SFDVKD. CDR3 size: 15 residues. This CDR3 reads CATSDSRRQGYGYTF. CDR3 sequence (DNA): TGTGCCACCAGTGATTCTCGGCGGCAGGGTTATGGCTACACCTTC.

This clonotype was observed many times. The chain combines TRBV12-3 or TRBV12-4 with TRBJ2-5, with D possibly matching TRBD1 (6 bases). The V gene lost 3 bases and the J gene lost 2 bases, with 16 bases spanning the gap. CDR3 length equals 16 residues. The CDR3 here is CASSFRTGTPQETQYF. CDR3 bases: TGTGCCAGCAGTTTTAGGACCGGGACACCGCAAGAGACCCAGTACTTC.

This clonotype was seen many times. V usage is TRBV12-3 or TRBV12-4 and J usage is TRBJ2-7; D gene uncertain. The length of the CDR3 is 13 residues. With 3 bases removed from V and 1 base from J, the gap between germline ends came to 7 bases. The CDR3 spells CASSFDKSYEQYF. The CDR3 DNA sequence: TGTGCCAGCAGTTTTGACAAATCCTACGAGCAGTACTTC.

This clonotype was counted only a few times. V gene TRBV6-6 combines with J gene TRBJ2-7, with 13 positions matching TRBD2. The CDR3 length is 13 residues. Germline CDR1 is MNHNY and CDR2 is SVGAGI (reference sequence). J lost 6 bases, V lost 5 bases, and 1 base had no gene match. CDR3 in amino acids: CASSRTSGSEQYF. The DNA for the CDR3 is TGTGCCAGCAGTCGGACTAGCGGGAGCGAGCAGTACTTC.

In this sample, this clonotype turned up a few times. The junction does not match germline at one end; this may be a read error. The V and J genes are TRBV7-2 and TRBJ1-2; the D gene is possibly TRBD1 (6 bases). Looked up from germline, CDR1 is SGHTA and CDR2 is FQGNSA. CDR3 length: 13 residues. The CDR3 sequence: CASSLTSTGPLDF. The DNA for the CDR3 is TGTGCCAGCAGCTTAACGAGTACAGGGCCCCTGGATTTC.

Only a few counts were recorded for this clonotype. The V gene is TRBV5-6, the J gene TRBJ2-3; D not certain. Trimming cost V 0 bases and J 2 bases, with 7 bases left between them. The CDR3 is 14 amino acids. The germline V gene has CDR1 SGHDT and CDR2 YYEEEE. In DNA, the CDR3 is TGTGCCAGCAGCTTGGGCAGTTTCACAGATACGCAGTATTTT. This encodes CASSLGSFTDTQYF.

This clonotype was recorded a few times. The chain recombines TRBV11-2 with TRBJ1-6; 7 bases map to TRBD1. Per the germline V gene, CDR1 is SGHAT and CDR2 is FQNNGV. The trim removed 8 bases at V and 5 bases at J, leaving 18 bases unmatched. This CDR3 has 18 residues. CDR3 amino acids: CASRNLDKGAWDNSPLHF. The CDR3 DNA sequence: TGTGCCAGCCGAAACCTTGATAAGGGGGCTTGGGATAATTCACCCCTCCACTTT.

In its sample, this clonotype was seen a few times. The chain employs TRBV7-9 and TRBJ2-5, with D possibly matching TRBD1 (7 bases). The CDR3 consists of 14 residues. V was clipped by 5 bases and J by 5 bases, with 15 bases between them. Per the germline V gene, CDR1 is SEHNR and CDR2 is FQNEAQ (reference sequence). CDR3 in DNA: TGTGCCAGCAGCCACGGAGGGGGCGCGGAGACCCAGTACTTC. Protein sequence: CASSHGGGAETQYF.

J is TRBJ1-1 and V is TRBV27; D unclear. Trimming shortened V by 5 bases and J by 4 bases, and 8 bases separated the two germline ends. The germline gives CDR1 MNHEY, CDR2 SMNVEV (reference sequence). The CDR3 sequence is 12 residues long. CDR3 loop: CASSTIGTEAFF. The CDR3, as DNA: TGTGCCAGCAGTACAATCGGCACTGAAGCTTTCTTT.

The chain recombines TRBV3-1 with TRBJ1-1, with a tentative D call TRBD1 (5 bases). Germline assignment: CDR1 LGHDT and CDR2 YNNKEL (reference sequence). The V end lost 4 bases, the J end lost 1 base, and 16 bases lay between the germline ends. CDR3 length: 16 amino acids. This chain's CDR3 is CASSPRTGRQNTEAFF. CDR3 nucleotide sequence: TGTGCCAGCAGCCCCCGGACGGGACGGCAGAACACTGAAGCTTTCTTT.

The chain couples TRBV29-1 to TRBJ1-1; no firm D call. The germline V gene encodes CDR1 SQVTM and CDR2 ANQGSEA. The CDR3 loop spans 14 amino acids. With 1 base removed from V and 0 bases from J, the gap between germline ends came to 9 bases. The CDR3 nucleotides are TGCAGCGTTGAAGGCATGGTCATGAACACTGAAGCTTTCTTT. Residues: CSVEGMVMNTEAFF.

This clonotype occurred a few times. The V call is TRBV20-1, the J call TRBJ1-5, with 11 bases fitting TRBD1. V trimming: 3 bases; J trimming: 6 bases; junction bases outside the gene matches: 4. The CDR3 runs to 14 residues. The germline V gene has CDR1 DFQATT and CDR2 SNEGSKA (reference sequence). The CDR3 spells CSASGQGAVQPQHF. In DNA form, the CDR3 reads TGCAGTGCTAGCGGACAGGGGGCGGTTCAGCCCCAGCATTTT.

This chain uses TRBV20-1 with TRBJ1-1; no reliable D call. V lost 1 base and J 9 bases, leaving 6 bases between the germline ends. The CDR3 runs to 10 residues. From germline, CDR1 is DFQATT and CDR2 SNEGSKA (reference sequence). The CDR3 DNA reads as TGCAGTGCTAGAGTCGGAAAAGCTTTCTTT. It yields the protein CSARVGKAFF.

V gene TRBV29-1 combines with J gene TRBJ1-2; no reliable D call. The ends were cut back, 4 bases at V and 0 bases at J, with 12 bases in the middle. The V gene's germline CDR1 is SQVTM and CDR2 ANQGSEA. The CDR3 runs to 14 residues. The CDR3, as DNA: TGCAGCGTTGGGGTAGGAGCTACTAACTATGGCTACACCTTC. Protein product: CSVGVGATNYGYTF.